The entry below describes one TCR beta chain. What it recognizes is unknown. The sample's treatment: oral pan-JAK inhibitor, 5-10 mg twice daily. This specimen belongs to a study of CD8+ T cells in alopecia areata. Overall study: The percentage of affected scalp area served as the score of severity for treated patients.

The CDR3 has 13 residues. CDR1 SGHVS and CDR2 FNYEAQ come from the germline V gene. V lost 3 bases, J lost 1 base, and 6 bases lay in between. Isolated RNA was reverse transcribed into cDNA used as the sequencing template. Here immunoSEQ multiplex PCR was the method, and the copy in TCRdb shows in-frame clones only, minus some. In the table there are around 300,000 clones, 60% of which are singletons. General study points: Normal skin's resident alphabeta T cells are also sequenced in scalp samples.

This sequence originates from a human donor with alopecia areata. Material: CD4+ T cells sorted from blood, obtained around week 52, from a patient treated with tofacitinib. The gene calls are TRBV7-6 and TRBJ2-5, with D tentatively TRBD2 (5 bases). The CDR3 sequence: CASSFRGQETQYF. The DNA of the CDR3 is TGTGCCAGCAGCTTCCGGGGCCAAGAGACCCAGTACTTC. The whole variable domain, remainder taken from reference TRBV7-6 and TRBJ2-5, is GAGVSQSPRYKVTKRGQDVALRCDPISGHVSLYWYRQALGQGPEFLTYFNYEAQQDKSGLPNDRFSAERPEGSISTLTIQRTEQRDSAMYRCASSFRGQETQYFGPGTRLLVL.